A selection of T cell receptor beta chains follows, all from one sample in a study of blood T cell repertoires in COVID-19. Assay: immunoSEQ multiplex PCR; the TCRdb copy retains only in-frame clones and omits some. Of under 400,000 clones listed, approximately 89% are singletons. Specimen: peripheral blood. These receptor sequences come from a woman aged 55 to 70 with COVID-19, enrolled during active disease. CDR3s include the opening cysteine and the closing phenylalanine or tryptophan. The D gene is left open where the match is weak. Clone size is stated in some rows and not others, as once, few, many or a class when expanded.

cdr3_aa cdr3_nt v_call d_call clone_size j_call
CASSLEGTGLTGANVLTF TGCGCCAGCAGCTTGGAAGGGACAGGGCTTACTGGGGCCAACGTCCTGACTTTC TRBV5-1 TRBD1 NA TRBJ2-6
CASTPRGLVGANVLTF TGTGCCAGCACCCCAAGAGGGCTGGTTGGGGCCAACGTCCTGACTTTC TRBV2 NA NA TRBJ2-6
CSASDRGRSITEAFF TGCAGCGCCTCGGACAGGGGGCGGTCGATCACTGAAGCTTTCTTT TRBV29-1 TRBD1 NA TRBJ1-1
CASSQVTTGDYEQYF TGCGCCAGCAGCCAGGTTACGACAGGGGACTACGAGCAGTACTTC TRBV4-1 TRBD1 NA TRBJ2-7
CASSLEDRGYGGYTF TGCGCCAGCAGCTTGGAGGACAGGGGGTATGGTGGCTACACCTTC TRBV5-1 TRBD1 NA TRBJ1-2
CASSSTLGLGTEAFF TGCGCCAGCAGCTCGACATTGGGGCTTGGCACTGAAGCTTTCTTT TRBV5-1 NA NA TRBJ1-1
CASSSRIGELFF TGTGCCAGTAGTTCTAGAATCGGGGAGCTGTTTTTT TRBV19 NA NA TRBJ2-2
CASSPSGGDEQYF TGTGCCAGCTCACCCAGCGGGGGAGACGAGCAGTACTTC TRBV18 TRBD2 NA TRBJ2-7
CSAANRGRAFF TGCAGTGCTGCTAACAGGGGGCGGGCTTTCTTT TRBV20-1 TRBD1 once TRBJ1-1
CASSSRVRVGPLETQYF TGTGCCAGCAGCTCCAGGGTCCGGGTCGGCCCTTTGGAGACCCAGTACTTC TRBV28 NA NA TRBJ2-5
CATYGAGANVLTF TGTGCCACCTACGGGGCTGGGGCCAACGTCCTGACTTTC TRBV6-5 NA NA TRBJ2-6
CASSPDRYQPQHF TGTGCCAGCTCACCAGACAGATATCAGCCCCAGCATTTT TRBV18 NA NA TRBJ1-5
CASSFPAPGAKNIQYF TGTGCCAGCAGCTTCCCTGCCCCGGGGGCCAAAAACATTCAGTACTTC TRBV5-4 NA NA TRBJ2-4
CASSRTGGLNSPLHF TGTGCCAGTAGTCGGACAGGGGGCCTAAATTCACCCCTCCACTTT TRBV19 TRBD1 NA TRBJ1-6
CACIPGQGLTNTEAFF TGTGCCTGTATACCGGGACAGGGGTTAACGAACACTGAAGCTTTCTTT TRBV30 TRBD1 NA TRBJ1-1
CASSSGYEQYF TGTGCCAGCAGTTCAGGGTACGAGCAGTACTTC TRBV27 NA NA TRBJ2-7